Shown below are 7 T cell receptor beta chains from a single sample sequenced in a study of blood T cell repertoires in COVID-19. Using immunoSEQ multiplex PCR, the repertoire was profiled, and TCRdb retains in-frame clones only, with some absent. This table holds 60,000 to 80,000 clones, approximately 90% found once. What was sequenced was peripheral blood. These receptor sequences come from a man aged 55 to 70 with acute or convalescent COVID-19.

The rearrangement joins TRBV2 to TRBJ2-7; TRBD2 matches 8 bases. There are 14 residues in the CDR3. J gave up 1 base and V 6 bases, and 5 bases lay outside the gene matches. Germline CDR1 reads SNHLY; CDR2 reads FYNNEI. CDR3 in DNA: TGTGCCAGCAGGGGGACTAGGTCTTCCTACGAGCAGTACTTC. Encoded protein: CASRGTRSSYEQYF. Combining the CDR3 with reference TRBV2 and TRBJ2-7 gives the whole variable domain EPEVTQTPSHQVTQMGQEVILRCVPISNHLYFYWYRQILGQKVEFLVSFYNNEISEKSEIFDDQFSVERPDGSNFTLKIRSTKLEDSAMYFCASRGTRSSYEQYFGPGTRLTVT.

The chain carries TRBV5-4 and TRBJ1-3; D is unclear. The germline gives CDR1 SGHNT, CDR2 YYREEE (reference sequence). Deletions cut 4 bases from V and 4 bases from J, with 12 bases between. This CDR3 comprises 14 residues. CDR3 in amino acids: CASSPWPSGNTIYF. In nucleotides, the CDR3 is TGTGCCAGCAGCCCCTGGCCCTCGGGAAACACCATATATTTT.

The chain has TRBV11-2 and TRBJ1-5; D is perhaps TRBD1 (5 bases). This CDR3 spans 15 amino acids. The germline gives CDR1 SGHAT, CDR2 FQNNGV. Trimming took 1 base from V and 2 from J, leaving 9 bases between them. CDR3 residues: CASSLGEQGNQPQHF. The CDR3 region has the DNA TGTGCCAGCAGCTTAGGTGAACAGGGCAATCAGCCCCAGCATTTT. Variable domain in full (rest from reference TRBV11-2 and TRBJ1-5): EAGVAQSPRYKIIEKRQSVAFWCNPISGHATLYWYQQILGQGPKLLIQFQNNGVVDDSQLPKDRFSAERLKGVDSTLKIQPAKLEDSAVYLCASSLGEQGNQPQHFGDGTRLSIL.

About this clone itself: The sample contains more than one DNA sequence encoding this CDR3. The chain joins TRBV5-1 to TRBJ1-3, with TRBD1 matching over 8 bases. The germline CDR1 and CDR2 sequences are SGHRS and YFSETQ. The CDR3 is 18 amino acids. The V gene end was trimmed by 7 bases and the J gene end by 0 bases; junction bases not matched to a gene: 15. The CDR3 protein is CASRRFAGGQDSGNTIYF. As DNA, the CDR3 is TGCGCCAGCCGACGTTTCGCTGGGGGACAGGACTCTGGAAACACCATATATTTT.

This sequence joins TRBV18 and TRBJ1-1; TRBD1 matches 9 bases. The CDR3 sequence is 20 residues long. The V and J ends lost 5 bases and 3 bases, in that order; junction bases with no gene match: 22. Germline CDR1 and CDR2: KGHSH and LQKENI. The DNA of the CDR3 is TGTGCCAGCTCAGCATCAGGGGGTCGGACAGGGGCCACCTGGGACACTGAAGCTTTCTTT. Residues: CASSASGGRTGATWDTEAFF.

This chain uses TRBV18 with TRBJ2-6; D is uncertain. V lost 4 bases and J lost 2, with 15 bases in between. The CDR3 loop spans 17 amino acids. CDR1 KGHSH and CDR2 LQKENI come from the germline V gene. The CDR3 DNA reads TGTGCCAGCTCACGTACACAAAATCCCACTGGGGCCAACGTCCTGACTTTC. It yields the protein CASSRTQNPTGANVLTF.

V usage is TRBV30 and J usage is TRBJ2-7; D is possibly TRBD2 (6 bases). There are 14 residues in the CDR3. The V end lost 0 bases, the J end lost 5 bases, and 14 bases lay between the germline ends. Germline V CDR1 and CDR2: GTSNPN, SVGIG (reference sequence). The CDR3 DNA is TGTGCCTGGAGTGTCTCTACTCGGGGGAACGAGCAGTACTTC. As protein: CAWSVSTRGNEQYF. Full variable domain (missing parts from reference TRBV30 and TRBJ2-7): SQTIHQWPATLVQPVGSPLSLECTVEGTSNPNLYWYRQAAGRGLQLLFYSVGIGQISSEVPQNLSASRPQDRQFILSSKKLLLSDSGFYLCAWSVSTRGNEQYFGPGTRLTVT.